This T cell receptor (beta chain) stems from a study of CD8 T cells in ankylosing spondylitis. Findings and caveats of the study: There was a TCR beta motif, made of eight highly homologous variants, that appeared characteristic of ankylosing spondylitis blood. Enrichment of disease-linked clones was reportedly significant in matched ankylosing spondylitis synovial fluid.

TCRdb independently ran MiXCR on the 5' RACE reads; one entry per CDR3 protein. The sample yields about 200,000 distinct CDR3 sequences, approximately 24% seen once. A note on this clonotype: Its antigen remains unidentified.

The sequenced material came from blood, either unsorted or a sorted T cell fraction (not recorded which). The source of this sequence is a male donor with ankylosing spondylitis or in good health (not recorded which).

CDR3 region: CASSSKREASYNEQFF. The CDR3 coding sequence is TGTGCCAGCAGCTCTAAGCGGGAGGCCTCCTACAATGAGCAGTTCTTC. The chain links TRBV7-3 to TRBJ2-1, with TRBD2 matching over 9 bases. The CDR3 covers 16 residues. CDR1 and CDR2 (germline): SGHTA, FQGTGA. Germline trimming cut 4 bases from V and 0 bases from J; bases unmatched to any gene: 4.